Listed here are 13 T cell receptor beta chains from one sample, sequenced in a study of identical twins' blood T cells. A single record per CDR3 protein comes from TCRdb applying MiXCR to the 5' RACE reads. The sample consists of 300,000 to 450,000 distinct CDR3 sequences, under 30% of them appearing once. The sample was PBMCs. Source of these receptors: a woman between 18 and 50 years old in good health.

This clonotype was observed a few times. The chain recombines TRBV5-1 with TRBJ1-1; the D gene is possibly TRBD1 (5 bases). This CDR3 comprises 14 residues. Germline assignment: CDR1 SGHRS and CDR2 YFSETQ. The V end lost 3 bases, the J end lost 7 bases, and 16 bases lay between the germline ends. The CDR3 protein is CASSSPGQGSEAFF. The CDR3 nucleotides are TGCGCCAGCAGCTCCCCTGGGCAGGGAAGTGAAGCTTTCTTT.

This chain uses TRBV29-1 with TRBJ2-3; 8 nucleotides align to TRBD2. The CDR3 is made up of 14 amino acids. Germline V gene lookup returns CDR1 SQVTM and CDR2 ANQGSEA. V trimming: 4 bases; J trimming: 2 bases; junction bases outside the gene matches: 5. CDR3 sequence: CSVAERGSTDTQYF. CDR3 DNA sequence: TGCAGCGTTGCTGAGCGGGGGTCCACAGATACGCAGTATTTT.

The chain carries TRBV27 and TRBJ2-7; D perhaps matches TRBD2 (6 bases). Trimming took off 5 bases at V and 2 bases at J, with 25 bases between the two ends. The germline V gene has CDR1 MNHEY and CDR2 SMNVEV (reference sequence). CDR3 length: 18 residues. The CDR3 spells CASSRERKEGRRPYEQYF. CDR3 nucleotide sequence: TGTGCCAGCAGTCGAGAGAGAAAGGAGGGTAGGAGACCCTACGAGCAGTACTTC.

This chain uses TRBV18 with TRBJ1-2, with D uncertain. V was clipped by 4 bases and J by 0 bases, with 18 bases between them. Germline CDR1 KGHSH, CDR2 LQKENI. The CDR3 sequence is 17 residues long. The DNA of the CDR3 is TGTGCCAGCTCACGGAAAGATACGCACAAACCTAACTATGGCTACACCTTC. This codes for CASSRKDTHKPNYGYTF.

Many counts were recorded for this clonotype. The chain recombines TRBV7-9 with TRBJ1-2, with D possibly being TRBD1 (6 bases). The V gene lost 4 bases and the J gene lost 4 bases, with 10 bases spanning the gap. The CDR3 is 13 amino acids. The germline V gene encodes CDR1 SEHNR and CDR2 FQNEAQ (reference sequence). This CDR3 is CASSSGEFYGYTF. CDR3 coding DNA: TGTGCCAGCAGCTCAGGGGAGTTCTATGGCTACACCTTC.

This clonotype has more than one count but fewer than ten. The V call is TRBV20-1, the J call TRBJ2-1; TRBD2 matches at 10 bases. There are 15 residues in the CDR3. Germline loops: CDR1 DFQATT, CDR2 SNEGSKA (reference sequence). The V and J ends lost 3 bases and 7 bases, in that order; junction bases with no gene match: 9. In DNA form, the CDR3 reads TGCAGTGCTAGGACAGCTAGCGGGAGATTAAATGAGCAGTTCTTC. It codes for CSARTASGRLNEQFF.

This clonotype was found a few times. The junction differs from germline at one of its ends, possibly a read error. V gene TRBV11-2 combines with J gene TRBJ2-3; TRBD2 aligns across 7 bases. The CDR3 has 15 residues. Germline lookup yields CDR1 SGHAT and CDR2 FQNNGV. CDR3 region: CSSSRTASGSDTQYF. The DNA of the CDR3 is TGTTCCAGCAGCCGGACGGCTAGCGGTTCAGATACGCAGTATTTT.

This clonotype has ten or more counts. The rearrangement joins TRBV19 to TRBJ2-2; the D is unclear. Between the trimmed V and J ends, which lost 7 bases and 6 bases, there was a span of 12 bases. The germline V gene has CDR1 LNHDA and CDR2 SQIVND (reference sequence). The CDR3 has 13 residues. The CDR3 sequence: CASTRIQAGELFF. CDR3 DNA sequence: TGTGCCAGTACCCGCATTCAGGCCGGGGAGCTGTTTTTT.

This clonotype was observed a few times. The rearrangement joins TRBV20-1 to TRBJ1-1; 7 nucleotides align to TRBD1. Trimming took 3 bases from V and 8 from J; bases not matched to a gene: 6. This CDR3 contains 12 residues. Germline V lookup: CDR1 DFQATT, CDR2 SNEGSKA (reference sequence). CDR3 nucleotide sequence: TGCAGTGCTAGCTTTCGACAGGGCGAAGCTTTCTTT. Its translation: CSASFRQGEAFF.

This sequence joins TRBV20-1 and TRBJ1-2; D is uncertain. V shed 0 bases and J shed 1 base, with 12 bases lying between them. Germline V gives CDR1 DFQATT, CDR2 SNEGSKA (reference sequence). The CDR3 is made up of 15 amino acids. In DNA, the CDR3 is TGCAGTGCTAGAGACCACAGCTTCCTTAACTATGGCTACACCTTC. It codes for CSARDHSFLNYGYTF.

The genes are TRBV6-5 and TRBJ1-1; TRBD1 agrees at 12 bases. CDR3 length equals 12 residues. V lost 6 bases and J lost 14; bases outside the gene matches: 7. Germline loops: CDR1 MNHEY, CDR2 SVGAGI. The CDR3 nucleotides read TGTGCCAGCAGCTCGGGACAGGGGGCTATCTTCTTT. It encodes CASSSGQGAIFF.

The chain combines TRBV29-1 with TRBJ1-2; 9 nucleotides line up with TRBD1. Germline lookup yields CDR1 SQVTM and CDR2 ANQGSEA. V gave up 1 base and J gave up 7 bases; unmatched junction bases: 4. The CDR3 has 13 amino acids. DNA of the CDR3: TGCAGCGTTGAAGGAGGACAGGGGTCTGGCTACACCTTC. This codes for CSVEGGQGSGYTF.

This chain uses TRBV12-3 or TRBV12-4 with TRBJ1-1; D remains unclear. CDR3 length: 14 amino acids. Between the trimmed V and J ends, which lost 6 bases and 4 bases, there was a span of 15 bases. CDR3 nucleotides: TGTGCCAGCAGAGTAGGGCCGGCGAGCACTGAAGCTTTCTTT. Amino acid sequence: CASRVGPASTEAFF.